What follows are 32 T cell receptor beta chains derived from one specimen sequenced in a study of cytomegalovirus exposure and HLA in healthy donors. Vbeta (60) and Jbeta (13) primers were used in the PCR. Some clones are missing from TCRdb's copy, which holds only in-frame ones; the method was immunoSEQ multiplex PCR. Of roughly 100,000 clones listed, over 70% are singletons. Sequences were obtained from PBMCs. Every receptor here comes from a man aged 40-55 years in good health and CMV-seronegative.

The chain recombines TRBV7-9 with TRBJ2-5; a possible D gene is TRBD2 (5 bases). There are 15 residues in the CDR3. The ends were cut back, 5 bases at V and 5 bases at J, with 18 bases in the middle. CDR1 is SEHNR, CDR2 FQNEAQ, per germline (reference sequence). Written as DNA, the CDR3 is TGTGCCAGCAGCCACCTAGTATGGCGGGTTGAGACCCAGTACTTC. Protein: CASSHLVWRVETQYF.

This clone was detected a few times. This sequence joins TRBV28 and TRBJ1-4, with D perhaps TRBD1 (5 bases). The CDR3 spans 11 residues. The V end lost 8 bases, the J end lost 16 bases, and 17 bases lay between the germline ends. Per the germline V gene, CDR1 is MDHEN and CDR2 is SYDVKM. CDR3 in DNA: TGTGCCAGCCACCTGGGGCAGACGACGTTTTTT. Its translation: CASHLGQTTFF.

The rearrangement links TRBV27 to TRBJ2-1; D is undetermined. CDR1 and CDR2 (germline): MNHEY, SMNVEV (reference sequence). CDR3 length: 15 residues. Trimming shortened V by 7 bases and J by 0 bases, and 13 bases separated the two germline ends. The CDR3 protein is CASTPVHFSYNEQFF. Here the CDR3 DNA reads TGTGCCAGCACCCCGGTTCACTTCTCCTACAATGAGCAGTTCTTC.

The chain is built from TRBV7-4 and TRBJ1-5, with 12 bases that match TRBD1. CDR3 length equals 19 residues. Germline CDR1 SGHVT, CDR2 SQSDAQ. Unmatched junction bases numbered 15, after V lost 2 bases and J lost 7 bases. The CDR3 is CASSLLGTGGARWNQPQHF. The CDR3 bases are TGTGCCAGCAGCTTACTCGGGACAGGGGGCGCGAGGTGGAACCAGCCCCAGCATTTT.

The V gene is TRBV11-2, the J gene TRBJ2-1, with TRBD2 matching 8 bases. This CDR3 contains 17 residues. Germline loops: CDR1 SGHAT, CDR2 FQNNGV. J was trimmed by 0 bases and V by 4 bases; bases with no gene match: 8. CDR3 in DNA: TGTGCCAGCAGCTCCCGGGGGGGGGTTAACTCCTACAATGAGCAGTTCTTC. Its protein is CASSSRGGVNSYNEQFF.

This clone was seen a handful of times. One end of the junction does not line up with germline, which may come from a read error. The chain combines TRBV7-9 with TRBJ1-1; D might be TRBD1 (6 bases). CDR1 and CDR2 (germline): SEHNR, FQNEAQ (reference sequence). The CDR3 spans 14 residues. CDR3 sequence reads: CSSSQPRGGTEAFF. The CDR3 DNA reads as TGTTCCAGCAGCCAACCAAGGGGGGGGACTGAAGCTTTCTTT.

The chain carries TRBV7-2 and TRBJ1-3; perhaps TRBD1 as D (6 bases). V gave up 0 bases and J gave up 3 bases, with 12 bases separating them. CDR3 length: 16 residues. CDR1 is SGHTA, CDR2 FQGNSA, per germline. DNA for the CDR3: TGTGCCAGCAGCTTAGCCTCAGGGGCGGGTGGAAACACCATATATTTT. It specifies CASSLASGAGGNTIYF.

With regard to this clone: Germline and junction disagree at one end, which may indicate a read error. The V gene is TRBV7-9, the J gene TRBJ1-1; 9 bases agree with TRBD1. The CDR3 runs to 14 residues. CDR1 and CDR2 from the germline V gene are SEHNR and FQNEAQ (reference sequence). The CDR3 bases are TGTTCCAGCAGCTTAGAGGGGGGACAGGGCAAAGCTTTCTTT. Translation: CSSSLEGGQGKAFF.

This clone appeared a few times. This chain links TRBV27 with TRBJ2-7, with 7 bases that match TRBD2. Trimming at V came to 4 bases and at J to 3 bases, leaving 6 bases not matched to a gene. CDR3 length: 14 amino acids. In germline, CDR1 is MNHEY, CDR2 SMNVEV (reference sequence). CDR3 protein: CASSYRLAYYEQYF. For the CDR3, the DNA is TGTGCCAGCAGTTATAGACTAGCCTACTACGAGCAGTACTTC.

This chain joins TRBV4-3 and TRBJ2-1; D not certain. V was clipped by 0 bases and J by 3 bases, with 18 bases between them. CDR1 and CDR2 (germline): LGHNA, YSLEER. This CDR3 region has 18 residues. The CDR3 reads CASSQDIVRSSFYNEQFF. The CDR3 nucleotides are TGCGCCAGCAGCCAAGATATTGTTCGGAGTAGCTTCTACAATGAGCAGTTCTTC.

Regarding this clone: Other DNA sequences of this sample code for an identical CDR3. The V and J genes are TRBV25-1 and TRBJ2-7; TRBD2 matches 7 bases. The junction had 5 bases not matched to a gene; V was cut back by 6 bases and J by 0 bases. The CDR3 sequence is 14 residues long. Germline CDR1 and CDR2: MGHDK and SYGVNS. DNA for the CDR3: TGTGCCAGCAGCGAAGCGGGGCCCTCCTACGAGCAGTACTTC. It codes for CASSEAGPSYEQYF.

The chain links TRBV10-3 to TRBJ2-7; perhaps TRBD2 as D (6 bases). Germline V CDR1 and CDR2: ENHRY, SYGVKD. The V end lost 6 bases, the J end lost 2 bases, and 14 bases lay between the germline ends. The CDR3 sequence is 14 residues long. DNA for the CDR3: TGTGCCATCAGGAGGGACTCGGAAGCCTACGAGCAGTACTTC. Its protein product is CAIRRDSEAYEQYF.

V gene TRBV27 combines with J gene TRBJ1-2; tentatively, D is TRBD1 (5 bases). The CDR3 has 13 residues. Trimming cost V 2 bases and J 8 bases, with 12 bases left between them. Germline V gene data show CDR1 as MNHEY and CDR2 as SMNVEV (reference sequence). The CDR3 is CASSLAPGWGYTF. CDR3 in DNA: TGTGCCAGCAGTTTAGCCCCAGGGTGGGGCTACACCTTC.

As DNA, the CDR3 is TGTGCCAGCAGCTTGATTAGCGGAGACTATTACGAGCAGTACTTC. It yields the protein CASSLISGDYYEQYF. J is TRBJ2-7 and V is TRBV11-2; maybe TRBD2 (6 bases). Between the trimmed V and J ends, which lost 3 bases and 4 bases, there was a span of 16 bases. The CDR3 loop spans 15 amino acids. CDR1 and CDR2 from the germline V gene are SGHAT and FQNNGV.

V usage is TRBV6-5 and J usage is TRBJ1-1; 7 nucleotides match TRBD1. Germline-derived CDR1 and CDR2 are MNHEY and SVGAGI. This CDR3 has 12 amino acids. Germline trimming cut 8 bases from V and 5 bases from J; bases unmatched to any gene: 5. In DNA, the CDR3 is TGTGCCAGCGGCCAGGGGGGAACTGAAGCTTTCTTT. Protein sequence: CASGQGGTEAFF.

This clone was counted once. The chain links TRBV6-1 to TRBJ1-4, with D possibly being TRBD1 (5 bases). This CDR3 has 16 residues. Per germline, CDR1 MNHNS and CDR2 SASEGT. V lost 1 base, J lost 3 bases, and 12 bases lay in between. This CDR3 is CASSEVGGNPNEKLFF. As DNA, the CDR3 is TGTGCCAGCAGTGAAGTGGGGGGAAACCCTAATGAAAAACTGTTTTTT.

For the CDR3, the DNA is TGTGCCAGCAGCTTGGCACGGGGTTGGTCACCCCTCCACTTT. It codes for CASSLARGWSPLHF. The genes are TRBV5-6 and TRBJ1-6; no firm D call. From germline, CDR1 is SGHDT and CDR2 YYEEEE. V was trimmed by 0 bases and J by 10 bases, leaving 11 bases between them. CDR3 size: 14 residues.

The chain links TRBV19 to TRBJ2-7; tentative D call: TRBD1 (6 bases). Trimming took 5 bases from V and 4 from J, leaving 12 bases between them. This CDR3 is built from 13 residues. The germline gives CDR1 LNHDA, CDR2 SQIVND (reference sequence). For the CDR3, the DNA is TGTGCCAGTAGTCCAGGACAGTCATACGAGCAGTACTTC. Translated: CASSPGQSYEQYF.

This rearrangement joins TRBV7-9 to TRBJ2-7, with D possibly being TRBD1 (6 bases). Per the germline V gene, CDR1 is SEHNR and CDR2 is FQNEAQ (reference sequence). V lost 7 bases to trimming and J lost 5 bases, with 18 bases between them. CDR3 length equals 14 residues. CDR3 in amino acids: CASTSTGSPHEQYF. Here the CDR3 DNA reads TGTGCCAGCACCTCGACAGGCTCCCCCCACGAGCAGTACTTC.

V gene TRBV4-3 combines with J gene TRBJ2-7; the D gene is possibly TRBD2 (5 bases). Germline V gene data show CDR1 as LGHNA and CDR2 as YSLEER. V was clipped by 4 bases and J by 2 bases, with 15 bases between them. The CDR3 runs to 15 residues. CDR3 sequence (DNA): TGCGCCAGCAGCCCGACGCCGGGGTCGACCTACGAGCAGTACTTC. Amino acid sequence: CASSPTPGSTYEQYF.

V gene TRBV10-3 combines with J gene TRBJ2-7; possible D gene TRBD2, 5 bases. Germline values: CDR1 ENHRY, CDR2 SYGVKD. Trimming pared 6 bases from V and 0 bases from J, leaving 15 bases between. The CDR3 has 15 amino acids. The CDR3 DNA reads TGTGCCATCAGAGATAACGAGGGCAGCTCCTACGAGCAGTACTTC. As protein: CAIRDNEGSSYEQYF.

This clone was observed a few times. V gene TRBV5-6 combines with J gene TRBJ1-5, with 12 bases fitting TRBD1. Germline V lookup: CDR1 SGHDT, CDR2 YYEEEE. The V gene end was trimmed by 2 bases and the J gene end by 6 bases; junction bases not matched to a gene: 3. This CDR3 spans 15 amino acids. This chain's CDR3 is CASSLMGQGAQPQHF. In DNA, the CDR3 is TGTGCCAGCAGCTTAATGGGACAGGGGGCTCAGCCCCAGCATTTT.

The gene calls are TRBV6-4 and TRBJ1-2; unclear D gene. The CDR3 extends over 13 amino acids. The germline V gene encodes CDR1 MRHNA and CDR2 SNTAGT. Trimming pared 6 bases from V and 4 bases from J, leaving 12 bases between. CDR3 nucleotide sequence: TGTGCCAGCAGGGTCGGGTCCGGCTATGGCTACACCTTC. As protein: CASRVGSGYGYTF.

This chain connects TRBV7-2 to TRBJ2-1; D unclear. This CDR3 is built from 11 residues. The germline CDR1 and CDR2 sequences are SGHTA and FQGNSA. V was pared by 5 bases and J by 5 bases, with 4 bases between. CDR3 DNA sequence: TGTGCCAGCAGCCAGGACAATGAGCAGTTCTTC. Encoded protein: CASSQDNEQFF.

The chain combines TRBV2 with TRBJ2-5, with 7 bases matching TRBD1. V shed 6 bases, J shed 4 bases, and the junction held 11 bases outside the gene matches. Per germline, CDR1 SNHLY and CDR2 FYNNEI. CDR3 length: 15 amino acids. The CDR3 nucleotides read TGTGCCAGCAGCTACGACAGGGTGGTGGCAGAGACCCAGTACTTC. It translates to CASSYDRVVAETQYF.

The rearrangement joins TRBV7-8 to TRBJ2-1; tentative D call: TRBD1 (6 bases). The CDR3 extends over 15 amino acids. Per germline, CDR1 SGHVS and CDR2 FQNEAQ. Trimming shortened V by 0 bases and J by 8 bases, and 14 bases separated the two germline ends. This CDR3 is CASSLAGASIDEQFF. In nucleotides, the CDR3 is TGTGCCAGCAGCTTAGCGGGGGCGTCGATCGATGAGCAGTTCTTC.

This clone came up a few times. The rearrangement joins TRBV6-1 to TRBJ1-2, with TRBD1 identical over 10 bases. Germline CDR1 is MNHNS and CDR2 is SASEGT. Unmatched junction bases numbered 6, after V lost 4 bases and J lost 7 bases. The CDR3 totals 14 residues. CDR3 coding DNA: TGTGCCAGCAGTGGACCGGGACAGGGGTTTGGCTACACCTTC. Protein sequence: CASSGPGQGFGYTF.

V and J are TRBV19 and TRBJ1-5, with TRBD1 matching over 9 bases. The V segment lost 6 bases and the J segment 9 bases; nucleotides outside the gene matches: 15. The CDR3 is 16 amino acids. From germline, CDR1 is LNHDA and CDR2 SQIVND (reference sequence). CDR3 sequence: CASRTAGQGGGWPQHF. CDR3 sequence (DNA): TGTGCCAGTAGAACAGCGGGACAGGGAGGGGGCTGGCCCCAGCATTTT. Looking up the rest from reference TRBV19 and TRBJ1-5 gives the full variable domain: DGGITQSPKYLFRKEGQNVTLSCEQNLNHDAMYWYRQDPGQGLRLIYYSQIVNDFQKGDIAEGYSVSREKKESFPLTVTSAQKNPTAFYLCASRTAGQGGGWPQHFGDGTRLSIL.

This rearrangement joins TRBV5-1 to TRBJ1-4, with no clear D. CDR3 size: 16 residues. V was shortened by 4 bases and J by 0 bases, with 13 bases between the two germline ends. Germline CDR1 SGHRS, CDR2 YFSETQ. The CDR3 nucleotides are TGCGCCAGCAGCCGCGGGGAGGGAGCAACTAATGAAAAACTGTTTTTT. Its protein is CASSRGEGATNEKLFF.

The CDR3 DNA reads as TGTGCCAGCAGCTTATTCCAGGAATCCTACGAGCAGTACTTC. Its protein product is CASSLFQESYEQYF. The chain is built from TRBV7-8 and TRBJ2-7; D ambiguous. Germline V lookup: CDR1 SGHVS, CDR2 FQNEAQ. This CDR3 spans 14 amino acids. With 2 bases removed from V and 1 base from J, the gap between germline ends came to 9 bases.

This clone was counted only a few times. The rearrangement links TRBV4-2 to TRBJ2-1; 7 bases map to TRBD2. V lost 1 base and J lost 6; bases outside the gene matches: 3. Looked up from germline, CDR1 is LGHNA and CDR2 is YNFKEQ. CDR3 length equals 14 residues. The CDR3 bases are TGTGCCAGCAGCCAAGCCGGGGGGAGCAATGAGCAGTTCTTC. Translating gives CASSQAGGSNEQFF.

The chain couples TRBV19 to TRBJ1-2; D may be TRBD1 (5 bases). Germline-derived CDR1 and CDR2 are LNHDA and SQIVND (reference sequence). V was shortened by 3 bases and J by 8 bases, with 13 bases between the two germline ends. The CDR3 length is 13 residues. In DNA, the CDR3 is TGTGCCAGTAGTATGGCGGGGGACGACGGCTACACCTTC. It codes for CASSMAGDDGYTF. The full variable domain, in which reference TRBV19 and TRBJ1-2 provide the parts outside the CDR3, is DGGITQSPKYLFRKEGQNVTLSCEQNLNHDAMYWYRQDPGQGLRLIYYSQIVNDFQKGDIAEGYSVSREKKESFPLTVTSAQKNPTAFYLCASSMAGDDGYTFGSGTRLTVV.